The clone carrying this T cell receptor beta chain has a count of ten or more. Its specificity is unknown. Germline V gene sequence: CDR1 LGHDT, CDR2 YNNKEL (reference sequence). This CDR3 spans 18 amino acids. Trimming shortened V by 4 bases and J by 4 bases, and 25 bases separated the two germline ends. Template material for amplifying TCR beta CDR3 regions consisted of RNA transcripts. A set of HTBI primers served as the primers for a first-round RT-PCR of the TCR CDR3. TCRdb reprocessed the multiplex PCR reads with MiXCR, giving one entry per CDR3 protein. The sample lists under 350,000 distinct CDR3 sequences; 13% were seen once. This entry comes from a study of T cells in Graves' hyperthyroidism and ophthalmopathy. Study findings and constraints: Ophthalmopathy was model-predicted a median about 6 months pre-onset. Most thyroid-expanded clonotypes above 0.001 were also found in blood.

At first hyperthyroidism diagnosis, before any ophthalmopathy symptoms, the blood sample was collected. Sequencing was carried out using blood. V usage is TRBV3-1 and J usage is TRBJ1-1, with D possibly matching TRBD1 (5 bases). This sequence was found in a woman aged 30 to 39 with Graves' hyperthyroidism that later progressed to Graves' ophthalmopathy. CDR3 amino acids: CASSPLRDAGLRATEAFF. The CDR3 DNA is TGTGCCAGCAGCCCCCTTAGGGACGCAGGACTAAGGGCCACTGAAGCTTTCTTT.